Each of the 30 T cell receptor beta chains below was sequenced from the same sample in a study of response to subunit inactivated influenza vaccine. TCRdb analysed the RT-PCR reads with MiXCR anew, one entry per CDR3 protein. The sample consists of about half a million distinct CDR3 sequences, approximately 11% of them appearing once. This material consisted of PBMCs from blood, taken 45 days after vaccination. The receptors were sampled from a man aged 45-65 years who received an inactivated influenza vaccine.

The rearrangement links TRBV7-8 to TRBJ1-6, with TRBD1 as a possible D gene (5 bases). Trimming took 5 bases from V and 9 from J, leaving 20 bases between them. CDR3 length: 16 residues. Germline CDR1 SGHVS, CDR2 FQNEAQ. The CDR3 sequence is CASSPEGGTTGSPLHF. In nucleotides, the CDR3 is TGTGCCAGCAGCCCCGAGGGAGGGACCACGGGTTCACCCCTCCACTTT.

This clonotype was picked up many times. The gene calls are TRBV6-5 and TRBJ2-2; D not certain. The V and J ends lost 5 bases and 5 bases respectively, with 15 bases between them. The CDR3 totals 15 residues. Germline CDR1 reads MNHEY; CDR2 reads SVGAGI. The CDR3 region is CASSPLNAGTGELFF. The CDR3 nucleotides read TGTGCCAGCAGTCCACTGAATGCTGGAACCGGGGAGCTGTTTTTT.

Only a few counts were recorded for this clonotype. The rearrangement uses TRBV29-1 and TRBJ1-1; no definite D call. CDR1 SQVTM and CDR2 ANQGSEA come from the germline V gene. The V end lost 5 bases, the J end lost 3 bases, and 10 bases lay between the germline ends. The CDR3 covers 12 residues. The CDR3 sequence: CSVPRVDTEAFF. In DNA, the CDR3 is TGCAGCGTTCCGAGGGTGGACACTGAAGCTTTCTTT.

This clonotype was detected only a few times. The chain couples TRBV12-3 or TRBV12-4 to TRBJ2-3; 13 bases fit TRBD2. This CDR3 has 17 amino acids. J lost 0 bases, V lost 6 bases, and 6 bases had no gene match. The CDR3 nucleotides read TGTGCCAGCAGGACTAGCGGGAGGCCCACTAGCACAGATACGCAGTATTTT. It translates to CASRTSGRPTSTDTQYF.

The sample holds a few counts of this clonotype. The chain employs TRBV3-1 and TRBJ2-3, with TRBD2 matching over 10 bases. Losses at the gene ends were 0 bases for V and 3 bases for J; bases not matched to a gene: 3. Germline CDR1 and CDR2: LGHDT and YNNKEL (reference sequence). The CDR3 is 16 residues long. The CDR3 loop is CASSQDDSGGTDTQYF. The CDR3 coding sequence is TGTGCCAGCAGCCAAGATGATAGCGGGGGGACAGATACGCAGTATTTT.

This clonotype was detected many times. The chain couples TRBV7-2 to TRBJ2-2, with 7 bases matching TRBD1. Trimming removed 3 bases from V and 6 bases from J; junction bases left unmatched: 7. This CDR3 is 15 amino acids long. Germline V gene lookup returns CDR1 SGHTA and CDR2 FQGNSA. The CDR3 is CASSFRAGGPGELFF. The CDR3 DNA reads TGTGCCAGCAGCTTCCGTGCAGGGGGACCCGGGGAGCTGTTTTTT.

The gene calls are TRBV20-1 and TRBJ1-2; tentatively, D is TRBD1 (5 bases). V was cut by 6 bases and J by 2 bases, with 13 bases left in between. The CDR3 runs to 13 residues. The germline V gene has CDR1 DFQATT and CDR2 SNEGSKA (reference sequence). In nucleotides, the CDR3 is TGCAGTGCCCTGGACACAAGAAACTATGGCTACACCTTC. It specifies CSALDTRNYGYTF.

This clonotype has a handful of counts. This chain links TRBV5-1 with TRBJ2-7, with D maybe TRBD1 (6 bases). V was pared by 0 bases and J by 4 bases, with 11 bases between. This CDR3 has 14 residues. Germline assignment: CDR1 SGHRS and CDR2 YFSETQ. The CDR3 sequence: CASSLARGVYEQYF. In DNA form, the CDR3 reads TGCGCCAGCAGCTTGGCCAGGGGCGTATACGAGCAGTACTTC. Based on the CDR3 plus reference TRBV5-1 and TRBJ2-7, the full variable domain is KAGVTQTPRYLIKTRGQQVTLSCSPISGHRSVSWYQQTPGQGLQFLFEYFSETQRNKGNFPGRFSGRQFSNSRSEMNVSTLELGDSALYLCASSLARGVYEQYFGPGTRLTVT.

V gene TRBV5-1 combines with J gene TRBJ1-4; D is possibly TRBD1 (5 bases). V was cut by 4 bases and J by 6 bases, with 10 bases left in between. Looked up from germline, CDR1 is SGHRS and CDR2 is YFSETQ. The CDR3 is 13 residues long. CDR3: CASSEGRDEKLFF. The CDR3 bases are TGCGCCAGCAGCGAGGGGCGGGATGAAAAACTGTTTTTT.

This clonotype was seen a handful of times. V usage is TRBV10-1 and J usage is TRBJ2-2; no definite D call. There are 15 residues in the CDR3. CDR1 is WNHNN, CDR2 SYGVQD, per germline (reference sequence). Between the trimmed V and J ends, which lost 6 bases and 1 base, there was a span of 12 bases. CDR3 DNA sequence: TGCGCCAGCAGAGACGACACCGAGAACACCGGGGAGCTGTTTTTT. It yields the protein CASRDDTENTGELFF.

The CDR3: CASSQVVTSGGTQETQYF. The CDR3 bases are TGTGCCAGCAGCCAAGTAGTGACTAGCGGGGGGACTCAAGAGACCCAGTACTTC. This chain connects TRBV4-2 to TRBJ2-5; 13 nucleotides line up with TRBD2. The CDR3 covers 18 residues. Germline assignment: CDR1 LGHNA and CDR2 YNFKEQ. The junction had 7 bases not matched to a gene; V was cut back by 1 base and J by 2 bases.

The chain recombines TRBV4-2 with TRBJ2-2; D is unclear. Trimming shortened V by 1 base and J by 5 bases, and 8 bases separated the two germline ends. Germline V CDR1 and CDR2: LGHNA, YNFKEQ. This CDR3 comprises 14 residues. CDR3 protein: CASSQGMTTGELFF. CDR3 DNA sequence: TGTGCCAGCAGCCAAGGAATGACTACCGGGGAGCTGTTTTTT.

The rearrangement links TRBV10-3 to TRBJ2-7; TRBD1 is a possible D gene (6 bases). V lost 5 bases and J lost 6, with 14 bases in between. Germline V gives CDR1 ENHRY, CDR2 SYGVKD. The CDR3 is made up of 13 amino acids. CDR3 DNA sequence: TGTGCCATCAGTCTAGCTACAGGGACCGAGCAGTACTTC. It codes for CAISLATGTEQYF.

This clonotype was detected a few times. CDR3 nucleotides: TGTGCCAGCAGTTTTGGCCGTCGCTCCTACAATGAGCAGTTCTTC. Translated: CASSFGRRSYNEQFF. The V call is TRBV12-3 or TRBV12-4, the J call TRBJ2-1; D gene uncertain. This CDR3 spans 15 amino acids. V was cut by 3 bases and J by 0 bases, with 9 bases left in between.

This clonotype was detected many times. CDR3 region: CASSAGQGWDEQFF. Here the CDR3 DNA reads TGCGCCAGCAGCGCGGGACAGGGTTGGGATGAGCAGTTCTTC. The V gene is TRBV5-1, the J gene TRBJ2-1; 9 bases match TRBD1. The germline gives CDR1 SGHRS, CDR2 YFSETQ. The CDR3 consists of 14 residues. V trimming: 4 bases; J trimming: 8 bases; junction bases outside the gene matches: 7.

This chain links TRBV6-2 or TRBV6-3 with TRBJ2-2, with D maybe TRBD2 (5 bases). Trimming took off 2 bases at V and 7 bases at J, with 11 bases between the two ends. The CDR3 loop spans 14 amino acids. Germline V CDR1 and CDR2: MNHEY, SVGEGT. The CDR3 DNA follows: TGTGCCAGCAGTTACCGCGGCGGAGGCGGGGAGCTGTTTTTT. Amino acids: CASSYRGGGGELFF.

The rearrangement joins TRBV12-3 or TRBV12-4 to TRBJ2-5; TRBD2 matches at 12 bases. This CDR3 has 16 residues. With V trimmed by 4 bases and J by 7 bases, 10 bases remained unmatched. Written as DNA, the CDR3 is TGTGCCAGCAGTTCTCCCCGACTAGCGGGAGTAATGACCCAGTACTTC. Its translation: CASSSPRLAGVMTQYF.

The chain employs TRBV18 and TRBJ2-5; perhaps TRBD1 as D (5 bases). The CDR3 covers 13 residues. Trimming left V 1 base short and J 4 bases short, with 7 bases between. From germline, CDR1 is KGHSH and CDR2 LQKENI. CDR3 region: CASSPQRGETQYF. CDR3 coding DNA: TGTGCCAGCTCACCACAAAGGGGAGAGACCCAGTACTTC. Full variable domain (remainder filled in from reference TRBV18 and TRBJ2-5): NAGVMQNPRHLVRRRGQEARLRCSPMKGHSHVYWYRQLPEEGLKFMVYLQKENIIDESGMPKERFSAEFPKEGPSILRIQQVVRGDSAAYFCASSPQRGETQYFGPGTRLLVL.

This clonotype has just a few counts. The chain is built from TRBV20-1 and TRBJ1-2; D is undetermined. There are 12 residues in the CDR3. V gave up 2 bases and J gave up 4 bases, with 8 bases separating them. Germline V CDR1 and CDR2: DFQATT, SNEGSKA (reference sequence). DNA of the CDR3: TGCAGTGCTAGACCACGGGCCTATGGCTACACCTTC. Its protein product is CSARPRAYGYTF.

The chain joins TRBV12-3 or TRBV12-4 to TRBJ1-2, with 7 bases matching TRBD1. The V gene end was trimmed by 5 bases and the J gene end by 8 bases; junction bases not matched to a gene: 8. This CDR3 has 13 amino acids. The CDR3 nucleotides read TGTGCCAGCAGTCCCAAGGACAGGCTCGGCTACACCTTC. Translation gives CASSPKDRLGYTF.

The chain has TRBV6-1 and TRBJ2-2; TRBD1 matches 7 bases. V gave up 7 bases and J gave up 1 base; unmatched junction bases: 3. The CDR3 extends over 14 amino acids. CDR1 is MNHNS, CDR2 SASEGT, per germline. The DNA for the CDR3 is TGTGCCAGCACCGGGACAGAGAACACCGGGGAGCTGTTTTTT. Translating it yields CASTGTENTGELFF.

There are a few counts of this clonotype. The chain recombines TRBV3-1 with TRBJ1-5; perhaps TRBD1 as D (5 bases). V was cut by 1 base and J by 0 bases, with 13 bases left in between. The CDR3 sequence is 17 residues long. The germline CDR1 and CDR2 sequences are LGHDT and YNNKEL (reference sequence). The CDR3 sequence: CASSQAGGGDSNQPQHF. The CDR3 DNA reads as TGTGCCAGCAGCCAAGCTGGGGGAGGGGATAGCAATCAGCCCCAGCATTTT.

This clonotype was detected ten times or more. V usage is TRBV29-1 and J usage is TRBJ1-2; D not certain. Trimming left V 6 bases short and J 4 bases short, with 9 bases between. Germline V gene sequence: CDR1 SQVTM, CDR2 ANQGSEA. The CDR3 is made up of 11 amino acids. CDR3: CSVGRAYGYTF. The CDR3 DNA is TGCAGCGTAGGACGGGCCTATGGCTACACCTTC.

This clonotype appeared a few times. The V gene is TRBV18, the J gene TRBJ2-7; 9 bases line up with TRBD1. The V and J ends lost 6 bases and 2 bases, in that order; junction bases with no gene match: 8. The V gene's germline CDR1 is KGHSH and CDR2 LQKENI. There are 15 residues in the CDR3. The CDR3 sequence: CASSSGRDRAYEQYF. The CDR3, as DNA: TGTGCCAGCTCGTCTGGGAGGGACAGGGCCTACGAGCAGTACTTC.

This clonotype showed up just a few times. This chain joins TRBV5-1 and TRBJ2-7; 7 nucleotides match TRBD2. The length of the CDR3 is 15 residues. After removal of 0 bases from V and 0 bases from J, the junction contained 3 bases not matched to a gene. CDR1 and CDR2 from the germline V gene are SGHRS and YFSETQ. CDR3 amino acids: CASSLASGTSYEQYF. CDR3 in DNA: TGCGCCAGCAGCTTGGCTAGCGGTACCTCCTACGAGCAGTACTTC.

The V call is TRBV5-4, the J call TRBJ2-5, with D perhaps matching TRBD1 or TRBD2 (6 bases each). This CDR3 is 16 amino acids long. Germline lookup yields CDR1 SGHNT and CDR2 YYREEE (reference sequence). Trimming removed 0 bases from V and 5 bases from J, with 17 bases in between. This CDR3 is CASSLGLGGRGETQYF. The CDR3 DNA sequence: TGTGCCAGCAGCTTGGGACTGGGGGGAAGGGGGGAGACCCAGTACTTC.

This clonotype was seen a handful of times. The V gene is TRBV6-2 or TRBV6-3, the J gene TRBJ2-3, with a weak D call TRBD2 (6 bases). CDR3 length equals 16 residues. Germline V lookup: CDR1 MNHEY, CDR2 SVGEGT. Trimming took off 5 bases at V and 1 base at J, with 16 bases between the two ends. Written as DNA, the CDR3 is TGTGCCAGCAGTCCCGGGCCCGGGAGTGGCACAGATACGCAGTATTTT. The encoded protein is CASSPGPGSGTDTQYF.

This sequence joins TRBV10-3 and TRBJ2-7; D may be TRBD1 (5 bases). CDR3 length: 12 residues. Deletions cut 6 bases from V and 5 bases from J, with 11 bases between. Germline V gene lookup returns CDR1 ENHRY and CDR2 SYGVKD. The CDR3 DNA follows: TGTGCCATCAGGGACACCGCCGACGAGCAGTACTTC. Translating it yields CAIRDTADEQYF.

The sample holds a few counts of this clonotype. The chain employs TRBV19 and TRBJ2-1; the match to TRBD2 covers 8 bases. V was pared by 3 bases and J by 7 bases, with 8 bases of the junction left unmatched. Looked up from germline, CDR1 is LNHDA and CDR2 is SQIVND (reference sequence). The CDR3 is made up of 15 amino acids. As DNA, the CDR3 is TGTGCCAGTAGTATGCGCAGCGGGAGTGGTAATGAGCAGTTCTTC. Protein: CASSMRSGSGNEQFF. Filled out from reference TRBV19 and TRBJ2-1, the complete variable domain reads DGGITQSPKYLFRKEGQNVTLSCEQNLNHDAMYWYRQDPGQGLRLIYYSQIVNDFQKGDIAEGYSVSREKKESFPLTVTSAQKNPTAFYLCASSMRSGSGNEQFFGPGTRLTVL.

V gene TRBV7-2 combines with J gene TRBJ2-7, with 9 bases fitting TRBD1. Germline V gives CDR1 SGHTA, CDR2 FQGNSA. V shed 1 base, J shed 9 bases, and the junction held 10 bases outside the gene matches. This CDR3 comprises 15 residues. CDR3 loop: CASSLVVGQGSTQYF. Here the CDR3 DNA reads TGTGCCAGCAGCTTAGTTGTGGGACAGGGTTCCACGCAGTACTTC. Full variable domain (missing parts from reference TRBV7-2 and TRBJ2-7): GAGVSQSPSNKVTEKGKDVELRCDPISGHTALYWYRQSLGQGLEFLIYFQGNSAPDKSGLPSDRFSAERTGGSVSTLTIQRTQQEDSAVYLCASSLVVGQGSTQYFGPGTRLTVT.